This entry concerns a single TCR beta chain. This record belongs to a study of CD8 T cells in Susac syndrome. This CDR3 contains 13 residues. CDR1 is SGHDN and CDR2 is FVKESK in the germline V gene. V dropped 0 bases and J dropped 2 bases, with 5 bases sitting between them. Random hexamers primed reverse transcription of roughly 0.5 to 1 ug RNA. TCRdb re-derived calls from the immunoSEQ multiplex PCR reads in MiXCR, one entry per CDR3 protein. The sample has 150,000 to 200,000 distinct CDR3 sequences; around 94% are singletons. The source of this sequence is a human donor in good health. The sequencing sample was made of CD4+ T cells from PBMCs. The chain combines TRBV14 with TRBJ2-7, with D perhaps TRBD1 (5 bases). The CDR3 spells CASSQDRAYEQYF. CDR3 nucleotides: TGTGCCAGCAGCCAAGACAGGGCCTACGAGCAGTACTTC.